This is a list of T cell receptor beta chains from one sample in a study of T-cell reconstitution after alpha-beta-depleted transplantation in children. MiXCR, run by TCRdb on the PCR reads, gives a single entry per CDR3 protein. This sample yields 130,000 or so distinct CDR3 sequences, of which roughly 9% are seen a single time; less than 25% belongs to the top ten. Sequencing used PBMCs, mostly from graft donor cells, obtained 180 days after TCRalphabeta/CD19-depleted stem cell transplant. These receptors were collected from a girl under three years old who had a stem cell transplant for combined immunodeficiency, so the T cells may come from the graft donor. The CDR3 runs from the conserved cysteine through the conserved F or W. The D gene is left open where the match is weak. Rows may omit the clone size; those that give it use once, few, many or a size class.

CDR3nt: TGTGCCATCAGCCCGAGAACAGGGGCCATCTCTGGGGCCAACGTCCTGACTTTC
CDR3aa: CAISPRTGAISGANVLTF
d_gene: TRBD1
v_gene: TRBV10-3
abundance: few
j_gene: TRBJ2-6

CDR3nt: TGTGCCAGCAGTTTAGATTCCCAAGAGACCCAGTACTTC
CDR3aa: CASSLDSQETQYF
d_gene: NA
v_gene: TRBV12-3/TRBV12-4
abundance: NA
j_gene: TRBJ2-5

CDR3nt: TGCAGCGCCCGGGGGGCGACAGGGGAAGGCTACGAGCAGTACTTC
CDR3aa: CSARGATGEGYEQYF
d_gene: NA
v_gene: TRBV29-1
abundance: NA
j_gene: TRBJ2-7

CDR3nt: TGTGCCAGCAGCCCCGTCGACAGGTTTCAAGAGACCCAGTACTTC
CDR3aa: CASSPVDRFQETQYF
d_gene: NA
v_gene: TRBV7-9
abundance: few
j_gene: TRBJ2-5

CDR3nt: TGTGCCAGCGGCCCCGAGTTCCAAGAGACCCAGTACTTC
CDR3aa: CASGPEFQETQYF
d_gene: NA
v_gene: TRBV4-2
abundance: NA
j_gene: TRBJ2-5

CDR3nt: TGTGCCAGCAGCTCTCACAGGGGAGGCTCCTACAATGAGCAGTTCTTC
CDR3aa: CASSSHRGGSYNEQFF
d_gene: NA
v_gene: TRBV7-2
abundance: NA
j_gene: TRBJ2-1

CDR3nt: TGTGCCAGCAGCTGGAGGACAGGGGGTCCCCCTACTTACGAGCAGTACTTC
CDR3aa: CASSWRTGGPPTYEQYF
d_gene: TRBD1
v_gene: TRBV7-8
abundance: few
j_gene: TRBJ2-7

CDR3nt: TGTGCCAGCACAATGCGGGTACCTTTGGAGCCTGGCTACACCTTC
CDR3aa: CASTMRVPLEPGYTF
d_gene: NA
v_gene: TRBV7-9
abundance: NA
j_gene: TRBJ1-2

CDR3nt: TGTGCCAGCAGCCGAGTTGACAGGAACACTGAAGCTTTCTTT
CDR3aa: CASSRVDRNTEAFF
d_gene: NA
v_gene: TRBV3-1
abundance: few
j_gene: TRBJ1-1

CDR3nt: TGCAGTGCCGCGGGACAGGTCGGTAGCAATGAGCAGTTCTTC
CDR3aa: CSAAGQVGSNEQFF
d_gene: TRBD1
v_gene: TRBV20-1
abundance: NA
j_gene: TRBJ2-1

CDR3nt: TGCAGCGTTCCAGGACAGGCTTACGAGCAGTACTTC
CDR3aa: CSVPGQAYEQYF
d_gene: TRBD1
v_gene: TRBV29-1
abundance: NA
j_gene: TRBJ2-7

CDR3nt: TGTGCCAGCAGTCTAGGGGGCGCAGGAGCTTTCTTT
CDR3aa: CASSLGGAGAFF
d_gene: TRBD1
v_gene: TRBV12-3/TRBV12-4
abundance: few
j_gene: TRBJ1-1

CDR3nt: TGCAGCGTTCGGACTAATTACAATGAGCAGTTCTTC
CDR3aa: CSVRTNYNEQFF
d_gene: NA
v_gene: TRBV29-1
abundance: NA
j_gene: TRBJ2-1

CDR3nt: TGTGCCAGCAGTTTAAGTGGGGGGGGGGCAGATACGCAGTATTTT
CDR3aa: CASSLSGGGADTQYF
d_gene: TRBD2
v_gene: TRBV28
abundance: NA
j_gene: TRBJ2-3

CDR3nt: TGTGCCAGCAGCTTCAGGGGAACCTACGAGCAGTACTTC
CDR3aa: CASSFRGTYEQYF
d_gene: NA
v_gene: TRBV5-6
abundance: many
j_gene: TRBJ2-7

CDR3nt: TGTGCCAGCAGCTTAGTTTCCCAGGATTGGGGCTACACCTTC
CDR3aa: CASSLVSQDWGYTF
d_gene: NA
v_gene: TRBV7-2
abundance: NA
j_gene: TRBJ1-2

CDR3nt: TGTGCCAGCAGCCCAATAGGCCCACTCCCGGACTACGAGCAGTACTTC
CDR3aa: CASSPIGPLPDYEQYF
d_gene: NA
v_gene: TRBV7-9
abundance: NA
j_gene: TRBJ2-7

CDR3nt: TGCAGCGTTGAAGATCAAGCTAGGGGAAGCTACGAGCAGTACTTC
CDR3aa: CSVEDQARGSYEQYF
d_gene: NA
v_gene: TRBV29-1
abundance: many
j_gene: TRBJ2-7